This T cell receptor (beta chain) was sequenced in a study of metastatic and nonmetastatic thyroid tumors. All patients reached thyroid surgery having received no treatment beforehand. The ends lost 3 bases at V and 5 bases at J; junction bases unmatched: 15. CDR1 and CDR2 from the germline V gene are DFQATT and SNEGSKA (reference sequence). The CDR3 is 16 amino acids. TCRdb re-called the PCR reads with MiXCR. Among under 55,000 clones, approximately 19% were seen once, and the ten largest hold 2.5% to 3%. There are many counts of this clone. This chain connects TRBV20-1 to TRBJ2-7; 8 bases are shared with TRBD1. The sequence derives from a female donor with papillary thyroid cancer or a benign thyroid nodule (not recorded which). Some clones in this sample may be carry-over from other donors' samples. The specimen was blood. The CDR3: CSASPSSGTGGDEQYF. Written as DNA, the CDR3 is TGCAGTGCTAGTCCCTCCTCCGGGACAGGTGGCGACGAGCAGTACTTC.